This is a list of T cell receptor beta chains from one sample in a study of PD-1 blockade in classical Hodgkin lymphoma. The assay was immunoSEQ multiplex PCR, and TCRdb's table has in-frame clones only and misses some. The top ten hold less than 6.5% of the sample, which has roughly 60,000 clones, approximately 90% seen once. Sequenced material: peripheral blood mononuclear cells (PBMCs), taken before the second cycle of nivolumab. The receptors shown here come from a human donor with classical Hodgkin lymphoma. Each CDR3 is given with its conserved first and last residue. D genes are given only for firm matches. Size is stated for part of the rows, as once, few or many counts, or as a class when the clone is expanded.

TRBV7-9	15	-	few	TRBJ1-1	CASSLDGIMNTEAFF	TGTGCCAGCAGCTTAGACGGAATAATGAACACTGAAGCTTTCTTT
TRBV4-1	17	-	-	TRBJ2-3	CASSQDRRLGVADTQYF	TGCGCCAGCAGCCAAGATCGCAGGTTAGGAGTGGCAGATACGCAGTATTTT
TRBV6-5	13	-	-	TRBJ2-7	CASSPRWPYEQYF	TGTGCCAGCAGCCCCAGGTGGCCCTACGAGCAGTACTTC
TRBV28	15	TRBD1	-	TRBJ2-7	CASSRPGTGGYEQYF	TGTGCCAGCAGTCGGCCGGGGACAGGGGGCTACGAGCAGTACTTC
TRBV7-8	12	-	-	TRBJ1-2	CASSPGNYGYTF	TGTGCCAGCAGTCCAGGGAACTATGGCTACACCTTC
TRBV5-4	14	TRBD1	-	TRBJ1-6	CASSFKGAISPLHF	TGTGCCAGCAGCTTTAAGGGGGCAATATCACCCCTCCACTTT
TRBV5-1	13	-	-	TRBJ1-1	CASSFRLGAEAFF	TGCGCCAGCAGCTTTCGGCTCGGAGCTGAAGCTTTCTTT
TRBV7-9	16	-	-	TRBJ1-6	CASSASRLGGNSPLHF	TGTGCCAGCAGCGCTTCCCGTTTAGGGGGAAATTCACCCCTCCACTTT
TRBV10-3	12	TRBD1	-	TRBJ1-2	CAISQGAHGYTF	TGTGCCATCAGCCAGGGGGCGCACGGCTACACCTTC
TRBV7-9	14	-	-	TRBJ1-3	CAGGLRGTGNTIYF	TGTGCCGGGGGTCTGAGGGGAACTGGAAACACCATATATTTT
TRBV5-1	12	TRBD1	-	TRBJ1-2	CASSGQGLGYTF	TGCGCCAGCTCGGGACAGGGTCTGGGCTACACCTTC
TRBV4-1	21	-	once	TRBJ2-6	CASSQERHWDPPSSGANVLTF	TGCGCCAGCAGCCAAGAGAGGCACTGGGACCCACCTTCCTCTGGGGCCAACGTCCTGACTTTC
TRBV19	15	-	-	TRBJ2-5	CASSMKLGSQETQYF	TGTGCCAGTAGTATGAAACTGGGAAGCCAAGAGACCCAGTACTTC
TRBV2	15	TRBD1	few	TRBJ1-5	CASSDDRGPLNPQHF	TGTGCCAGCAGCGATGACAGGGGGCCCCTTAACCCCCAGCATTTT
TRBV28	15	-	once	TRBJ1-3	CASSLGTASGNTIYF	TGTGCCAGCAGCCTCGGGACGGCCTCTGGAAACACCATATATTTT
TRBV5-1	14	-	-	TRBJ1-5	CASSPTGLGQPQHF	TGCGCCAGCAGCCCCACAGGGCTAGGTCAGCCCCAGCATTTT
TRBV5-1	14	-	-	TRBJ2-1	CASSLDGGRNEQFF	TGCGCCAGCAGCTTGGATGGTGGTAGGAATGAGCAGTTCTTC
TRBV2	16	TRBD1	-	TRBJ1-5	CASSARPGQINQPQHF	TGTGCCAGCAGTGCCCGACCGGGACAGATCAATCAGCCCCAGCATTTT
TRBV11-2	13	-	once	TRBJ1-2	CASSLDPTYGYTF	TGTGCCAGCAGCTTAGATCCCACCTATGGCTACACCTTC
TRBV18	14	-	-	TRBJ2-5	CASSPKQGPETQYF	TGTGCCAGCTCACCAAAGCAGGGGCCTGAGACCCAGTACTTC
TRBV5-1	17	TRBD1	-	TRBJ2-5	CASSSGTDTIEGETQYF	TGCGCCAGCAGCTCGGGGACAGACACGATCGAGGGAGAGACCCAGTACTTC
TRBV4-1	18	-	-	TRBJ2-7	CASSQGVTGTDVIYEQYF	TGCGCCAGCAGCCAAGGCGTCACCGGGACCGACGTGATCTACGAGCAGTACTTC
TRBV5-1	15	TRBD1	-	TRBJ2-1	CASSLTTGFYNEQFF	TGCGCCAGCAGCTTGACGACAGGGTTTTACAATGAGCAGTTCTTC
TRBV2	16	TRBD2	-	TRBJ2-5	CASTSGLAGGQETQYF	TGTGCCAGCACCAGCGGACTAGCGGGGGGGCAAGAGACCCAGTACTTC
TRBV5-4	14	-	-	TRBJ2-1	CASSLAGALSEQFF	TGTGCCAGCAGCTTGGCGGGGGCGCTCAGTGAGCAGTTCTTC
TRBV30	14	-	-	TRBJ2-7	CAWRNTDSIYEQYF	TGTGCCTGGAGAAACACGGACAGTATCTACGAGCAGTACTTC
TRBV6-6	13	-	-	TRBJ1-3	CASSRQRGNTIYF	TGTGCCAGCAGTAGACAGAGGGGAAACACCATATATTTT
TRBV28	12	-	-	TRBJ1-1	CASSPRHPEAFF	TGTGCCAGCAGTCCCCGACATCCTGAAGCTTTCTTT
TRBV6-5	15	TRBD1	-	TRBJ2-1	CASRNTGTGLNEQFF	TGTGCCAGCAGAAACACCGGGACAGGGCTCAATGAGCAGTTCTTC
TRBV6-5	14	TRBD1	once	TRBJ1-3	CASSPRGFSNTIYF	TGTGCCAGCAGTCCCAGGGGGTTTTCAAACACCATATATTTT
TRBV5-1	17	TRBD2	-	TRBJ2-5	CASSRAGTSGGQETQYF	TGCGCCAGCAGCAGGGCTGGGACTAGCGGGGGCCAAGAGACCCAGTACTTC
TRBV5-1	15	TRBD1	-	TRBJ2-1	CASSLGGLSINEQFF	TGCGCCAGCAGCTTAGGGGGCCTATCTATCAATGAGCAGTTCTTC
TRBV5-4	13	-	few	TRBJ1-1	CASSSGPVTEAFF	TGTGCCAGCAGCTCCGGACCGGTCACTGAAGCTTTCTTT
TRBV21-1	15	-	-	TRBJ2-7	CASSPLKGRGYEQYF	TGTGCCAGCAGCCCTTTGAAGGGTCGCGGGTACGAGCAGTACTTC
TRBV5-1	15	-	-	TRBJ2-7	CASSSGPTGPGEQYF	TGCGCCAGCAGCTCGGGACCTACAGGACCGGGCGAGCAGTACTTC
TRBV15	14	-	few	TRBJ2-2	CATSRDAVTGELFF	TGTGCCACCAGCAGAGATGCGGTTACCGGGGAGCTGTTTTTT
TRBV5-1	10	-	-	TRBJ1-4	CASILEKLFF	TGCGCCAGCATCCTCGAAAAACTGTTTTTT